This TCR beta chain emerged from a study of Ad26.COV2.S vaccination and SARS-CoV-2 variants (dated by TCRdb to the early 2020s). In terms of the full investigation: Vaccine-arm donors came from COV1001, a multicentre, randomized, double-blind, placebo-controlled phase I-IIa trial of Ad26.COV2.S in healthy adults. Ad26.COV2.S was administered intramuscularly at 5 x 10^10 or 1 x 10^11 viral particles, either as a single shot or as two shots given 56 days apart. The TCR-sequenced set comprised about 32 samples: some 19 Ad26.COV2.S vaccine recipients, 5 placebo recipients and 8 SARS-CoV-2 convalescent individuals. Trial participants were randomized into five groups of five: low-dose or high-dose Ad26.COV2.S given once or twice, or placebo on both occasions. TCRbeta repertoire sequencing was used to assess the specificity and breadth of SARS-CoV-2-reactive T cell receptors after Ad26.COV2.S vaccination. Blinding of investigators to trial group allocation was maintained during experiments and outcome assessment.

The treatment or condition label, read with the paper, signifies: roughly 20 received Ad26.COV2.S at low or high dose, single or two shots; several received placebo; per-sample allocation not given. Repertoires of vaccine and placebo recipients were sequenced from samples collected on day 63 after the first injection. Cohort 1b enrolled 20 to 30 adults aged 18-55 years at a single site in Boston, USA, between 29 July and 7 August 2020. Ad26.COV2.S was a replication-incompetent adenovirus type 26 vector expressing a prefusion-stabilized SARS-CoV-2 spike protein from the original Wuhan strain. General findings and caveats noted by the study authors: Substantial breadth of spike-specific CD8+ and CD4+ T cell responses was reported after vaccination. The study was not powered to compare responses between vaccine doses or regimens. Spike-specific TCR breadth was higher in Ad26.COV2.S recipients than in placebo recipients (P = 0.0014). Vaccine and placebo recipients had comparable non-spike TCR breadth, which fits with the vaccine containing only spike. According to the authors, total T cell responses may have been underestimated by the TCR breadth and depth analyses.

As concerns this clone: What antigen it recognizes has not been identified. Base-call qualities are not available, and no considerably larger clone is one nucleotide away.

As encoded in the germline V gene (reference sequence), CDR1 is DFQATT while CDR2 is SNEGSKA. Its CDR3 holds 15 amino acids, cysteine through phenylalanine. This entry keeps only the CDR3 DNA: 45 bases, framed from base 1. From V the trimming removes 3 bases and from J it removes 5 bases, while the gene matches leave 7 bases of the junction unaccounted for. The immunoSEQ Assay was the method used to sequence TCRbeta CDR3 regions. After extraction, genomic DNA underwent amplification by bias-controlled multiplex PCR, followed by high-throughput sequencing. From the authors' description of their analysis: Collapsing and filtering of sequences were performed to quantify the absolute abundance of each unique TCRbeta CDR3 region. T cell fraction was estimated by normalizing TCRbeta template counts to usable DNA, which was measured by amplifying reference genes present in all nucleated cells. Repertoire TCRs were annotated as SARS-CoV-2-specific by exact matching of V gene, CDR3 amino acid sequence and J gene to a known reactive TCR set. The reference SARS-CoV-2 TCR set was derived from MIRA and filtered for enrichment in COVID-19-positive ImmuneCODE repertoires, a step that removed public or cross-reactive TCRs. Based on the MIRA antigens, annotated TCRs were further analysed at the level of specific ORF or position within ORF. Breadth was defined as the number of annotated unique rearrangements divided by the total number of unique productive rearrangements, and depth was defined as the summed frequency of the annotated unique rearrangements. Two-sided Wilcoxon rank-sum tests were applied when comparing TCR breadth between groups. TCRdb holds this immuneACCESS table with in-frame rearrangements only. Some clones are missing; in checked studies, unresolved V genes explain under half, and the rest has no known cause. Clonal size and the V and J genes are those of that table, whereas D and trimming came from the DNA. This sample comprises approximately 500,000 clones, around nine tenths of them detected only once. The top ten constitute over 10% of the sample.

The rearrangement joined TRBV20-1 to TRBJ1-6, with 7 bases matching TRBD1. The specimen was peripheral blood, collected in a trial of Ad26.COV2.S vaccine versus placebo. The TCR originated in a person between 18 and 65 years old who received the Ad26.COV2.S COVID-19 vaccine or a placebo. The nucleotide sequence reads as follows: TGCAGTGCTAGTCGATTGACAGGGAATAATTCACCCCTCCACTTT. The encoded protein is CSASRLTGNNSPLHF.